This T cell receptor (beta chain) comes out of a study of blood T cell repertoires in COVID-19. About the study: Acute and convalescent COVID-19 samples came from the United States, Italy and Spain.

Germline loops: CDR1 SGHNT, CDR2 YENEEA. Trimming left V 5 bases short and J 3 bases short, with 17 bases between. This CDR3 region has 15 residues. Original handling: How many nucleated cells were present was estimated from reference gene primer amplification. The method was immunoSEQ multiplex PCR; TCRdb's version includes in-frame clones alone and lacks a portion of them. For V, J and clone size, that table is used; D and trimming come from the DNA. The sample yields 130,000 or so clones, more than 70% seen once. This clone was seen only a few times. The sample consisted of peripheral blood. The chain recombines TRBV11-3 with TRBJ2-7, with TRBD1 as a possible D gene (5 bases). The sequence came from a woman between 55 and 75 years old with acute or convalescent COVID-19. CDR3 coding DNA: TGTGCCAGCAGCCGCCAGGGAATTTTAGGCTACGAGCAGTACTTC. Translating it yields CASSRQGILGYEQYF.